The 15 T cell receptor beta chains in this list originate from one sample, sequenced in a study of CD8+ T cells in alopecia areata. Sequencing used cDNA as its template, made by extracting RNA and reverse transcribing it. This table comes from immunoSEQ multiplex PCR, and its TCRdb copy is limited to in-frame clones, with some not included. The repertoire holds 90,000 to 100,000 clones, with approximately 42% as singletons. The sequenced material came from CD4+ T cells sorted from blood. The receptors originated from a human donor with alopecia areata.

The chain combines TRBV5-1 with TRBJ2-7; 8 bases map to TRBD1. Germline trimming cut 4 bases from V and 5 bases from J; bases unmatched to any gene: 11. This CDR3 spans 15 amino acids. Germline values: CDR1 SGHRS, CDR2 YFSETQ. In DNA, the CDR3 is TGCGCCAGCAGCGGAGGACAGGGTTCTTTTCACGAGCAGTACTTC. It codes for CASSGGQGSFHEQYF.

This clone appeared a few times. The genes are TRBV19 and TRBJ2-5; D is ambiguous. The CDR3 loop spans 11 amino acids. V dropped 6 bases and J dropped 2 bases, with 4 bases sitting between them. The germline gives CDR1 LNHDA, CDR2 SQIVND (reference sequence). CDR3 protein: CASSQQETQYF. CDR3 nucleotides: TGTGCCAGTAGCCAACAAGAGACCCAGTACTTC.

The chain recombines TRBV28 with TRBJ2-5, with 10 bases aligning to TRBD2. The CDR3 contains 14 residues. Germline loops: CDR1 MDHEN, CDR2 SYDVKM. V shed 5 bases, J shed 5 bases, and the junction held 5 bases outside the gene matches. The CDR3 nucleotides are TGTGCCAGCAGTGCTAGCGGGAGTCACGAGACCCAGTACTTC. This sequence encodes CASSASGSHETQYF.

This chain joins TRBV5-1 and TRBJ2-7, with 7 bases matching TRBD2. The V gene's germline CDR1 is SGHRS and CDR2 YFSETQ. The CDR3 is made up of 14 amino acids. The V and J ends lost 4 bases and 0 bases, in that order; junction bases with no gene match: 4. CDR3 amino acids: CASSAGVSSYEQYF. In DNA form, the CDR3 reads TGCGCCAGCAGCGCGGGGGTTAGCTCCTACGAGCAGTACTTC.

This chain connects TRBV6-5 to TRBJ2-3; TRBD1 aligns across 7 bases. The length of the CDR3 is 16 residues. V lost 2 bases to trimming and J lost 2 bases; unmatched junction nucleotides: 7. In germline, CDR1 is MNHEY, CDR2 SVGAGI. The CDR3 region has the DNA TGTGCCAGCAGTTACCGCCGGACAGGCGTCACAGATACGCAGTATTTT. Translated, it gives CASSYRRTGVTDTQYF.

The J gene is TRBJ2-5, the V gene TRBV27; D is ambiguous. This CDR3 comprises 13 residues. Trimming removed 4 bases at V and 5 bases at J, with 11 bases between. In germline, CDR1 is MNHEY, CDR2 SMNVEV (reference sequence). The CDR3 DNA is TGTGCCAGCAGTTGGCAGGCCCGGGAGACCCAGTACTTC. It translates to CASSWQARETQYF.

CDR3 DNA sequence: TGTGCCTGGACCCCCCAGGGGCTTGGTGGCTACACCTTC. Its translation: CAWTPQGLGGYTF. This rearrangement joins TRBV30 to TRBJ1-2; D possibly corresponds to TRBD1 (6 bases). Trimming took off 4 bases at V and 7 bases at J, with 16 bases between the two ends. Germline CDR1 reads GTSNPN; CDR2 reads SVGIG (reference sequence). The length of the CDR3 is 13 residues.

The sample holds a few counts of this clone. The chain carries TRBV4-3 and TRBJ2-2; D unresolved. This CDR3 contains 14 residues. V was cut by 6 bases and J by 0 bases, with 8 bases left in between. CDR1 is LGHNA and CDR2 is YSLEER in the germline V gene. CDR3 bases: TGCGCCAGCAGACAACGGTCGAACACCGGGGAGCTGTTTTTT. Amino acids: CASRQRSNTGELFF.

This chain links TRBV18 with TRBJ2-7, with D unresolved. Per the germline V gene, CDR1 is KGHSH and CDR2 is LQKENI. Trimming left V 3 bases short and J 1 base short, with 7 bases between. The CDR3 loop spans 13 amino acids. CDR3 in DNA: TGTGCCAGCTCACCGGCAGGTTCCTACGAGCAGTACTTC. The encoded protein is CASSPAGSYEQYF.

V and J are TRBV27 and TRBJ2-4; D remains ambiguous. Germline loops: CDR1 MNHEY, CDR2 SMNVEV (reference sequence). The CDR3 loop spans 16 amino acids. V shed 0 bases and J shed 0 bases, with 9 bases lying between them. CDR3 nucleotide sequence: TGTGCCAGCAGTTTATCAGGAACACTAGCCAAAAACATTCAGTACTTC. Amino acid sequence: CASSLSGTLAKNIQYF.

This clone was seen a few times. The rearrangement links TRBV7-7 to TRBJ2-1; TRBD2 matches at 8 bases. This CDR3 is 15 amino acids long. The junction had 13 bases not matched to a gene; V was cut back by 5 bases and J by 10 bases. The V gene's germline CDR1 is SSHAT and CDR2 FNYEAQ (reference sequence). The DNA of the CDR3 is TGTGCCAGCAGCCCAAGGACTAGCACGGCCGCGGAGCAGTTCTTC. Amino acids: CASSPRTSTAAEQFF.

This sequence joins TRBV7-3 and TRBJ2-2, with D possibly TRBD1 on 6 matching bases. Trimming cost V 5 bases and J 7 bases, with 20 bases left between them. The germline V gene encodes CDR1 SGHTA and CDR2 FQGTGA. The CDR3 is made up of 16 amino acids. CDR3 coding DNA: TGTGCCAGCAGCACCACCCCGACAGGCCGGGGCGGGGAGCTGTTTTTT. This codes for CASSTTPTGRGGELFF.

In regard to this clone: Other DNA sequences from this sample encode an identical CDR3 as well. The chain has TRBV5-6 and TRBJ2-2, with 7 bases aligning to TRBD1. Trimming cost V 4 bases and J 6 bases; bases outside gene matches: 6. The CDR3 is 14 amino acids. Germline V gene data show CDR1 as SGHDT and CDR2 as YYEEEE. The CDR3, as DNA: TGTGCCAGCAGCCCGAGAACAGGGGCCGGGGAGCTGTTTTTT. It yields the protein CASSPRTGAGELFF.

The V call is TRBV6-5, the J call TRBJ2-3; D gene uncertain. The V end was cut by 6 bases, the J end by 1 base, with 8 bases between. This CDR3 spans 13 amino acids. CDR1 is MNHEY and CDR2 is SVGAGI in the germline V gene. The CDR3 loop is CASRPLGTDTQYF. The DNA for the CDR3 is TGTGCCAGCAGGCCTCTGGGCACAGATACGCAGTATTTT.

The genes are TRBV5-1 and TRBJ2-7; tentatively, D is TRBD2 (6 bases). Trimming pared 4 bases from V and 5 bases from J, leaving 16 bases between. This CDR3 has 14 amino acids. CDR1 is SGHRS and CDR2 is YFSETQ in the germline V gene. The CDR3 loop reads CASSGRAGLDEQYF. The CDR3 DNA reads as TGCGCCAGCAGCGGCCGGGCGGGACTCGACGAGCAGTACTTC.